Below are 27 T cell receptor beta chains sequenced from a single sample in a study of T cell responses to AZD1222 COVID-19 vaccine. Method: immunoSEQ multiplex PCR; TCRdb's copy keeps in-frame clones and lacks some. The sample lists approximately 220,000 clones, about 93% seen once, with roughly 1% in the top ten. The sample was peripheral blood, taken on day 0 of MenACWY control vaccination. All receptors derive from an adult in good health.

The chain has TRBV28 and TRBJ1-2; TRBD1 agrees at 7 bases. CDR1 MDHEN and CDR2 SYDVKM come from the germline V gene. The ends lost 2 bases at V and 7 bases at J; junction bases unmatched: 10. The length of the CDR3 is 15 residues. The CDR3 loop is CASSLKPDRVSGYTF. The CDR3 DNA reads TGTGCCAGCAGTTTAAAACCCGACAGGGTTTCTGGCTACACCTTC.

The rearrangement links TRBV6-4 to TRBJ1-1; D gene uncertain. This CDR3 comprises 15 residues. Looked up from germline, CDR1 is MRHNA and CDR2 is SNTAGT. Trimming took 5 bases from V and 0 from J, leaving 13 bases between them. As DNA, the CDR3 is TGTGCCAGCAGTCCTAGAGGGATCATGAACACTGAAGCTTTCTTT. Translated, it gives CASSPRGIMNTEAFF.

This chain links TRBV5-4 with TRBJ2-3, with 12 bases identical to TRBD2. V dropped 0 bases and J dropped 1; count of bases not matched to a gene: 0. This CDR3 is built from 16 residues. Germline V gene data show CDR1 as SGHNT and CDR2 as YYREEE (reference sequence). The CDR3 is CASSLGLAGGTDTQYF. The CDR3 nucleotides are TGTGCCAGCAGCTTGGGACTAGCGGGGGGCACAGATACGCAGTATTTT.

The rearrangement links TRBV27 to TRBJ1-1; no clear D. Germline-derived CDR1 and CDR2 are MNHEY and SMNVEV (reference sequence). The germline V and J ends were trimmed by 5 bases and 1 base, with 11 bases remaining between them. The CDR3 loop spans 14 amino acids. This chain's CDR3 is CASSETLGNTEAFF. The CDR3 nucleotides are TGTGCCAGCAGTGAGACCCTTGGGAACACTGAAGCTTTCTTT.

With respect to this clone: Different DNA sequences within this sample yield the same CDR3. The genes are TRBV3-1 (or the pseudogene TRBV3-2) and TRBJ1-1; D gene ambiguous. V was pared by 1 base and J by 5 bases, with 5 bases between. The germline V gene has CDR1 LGHDT and CDR2 YNNKEL (reference sequence). The CDR3 extends over 12 amino acids. CDR3 protein: CASSQVGTEAFF. The CDR3 DNA sequence: TGTGCCAGCAGCCAAGTGGGTACTGAAGCTTTCTTT.

The sample holds one count of this clone. V and J are TRBV18 and TRBJ1-4, with 9 nucleotides matching TRBD1. V dropped 1 base and J dropped 6; count of bases not matched to a gene: 9. The CDR3 sequence is 17 residues long. CDR1 and CDR2 (germline): KGHSH, LQKENI. The DNA for the CDR3 is TGTGCCAGCTCACCACAACAGGGGGCTGGTGGGGATGAAAAACTGTTTTTT. As protein: CASSPQQGAGGDEKLFF.

This clone was recorded only once. The genes are TRBV27 and TRBJ1-1; D not resolved. V was cut by 6 bases and J by 0 bases, with 11 bases left in between. Germline lookup yields CDR1 MNHEY and CDR2 SMNVEV (reference sequence). The CDR3 loop spans 14 amino acids. The CDR3 region has the DNA TGTGCCAGCAGCCCCCAAGGCTTGAACACTGAAGCTTTCTTT. Residues: CASSPQGLNTEAFF.

This clone has a single count. This chain links TRBV3-1 (or the pseudogene TRBV3-2) with TRBJ2-5, with D uncertain. The CDR3 loop spans 16 amino acids. Trimming pared 1 base from V and 1 base from J, leaving 13 bases between. CDR1 and CDR2 from the germline V gene are LGHDT and YNNKEL (reference sequence). In nucleotides, the CDR3 is TGTGCCAGCAGCCAAGTGGGCATCAGATTCCAAGAGACCCAGTACTTC. It is translated as CASSQVGIRFQETQYF.

The V call is TRBV19, the J call TRBJ1-1; a possible D gene is TRBD1 (5 bases). Germline V lookup: CDR1 LNHDA, CDR2 SQIVND (reference sequence). The CDR3 extends over 14 amino acids. Trimming left V 5 bases short and J 0 bases short, with 10 bases between. The CDR3 DNA sequence: TGTGCCAGTAGTTTGGGGGGGATGAACACTGAAGCTTTCTTT. Protein: CASSLGGMNTEAFF.

V and J are TRBV5-6 and TRBJ1-1; D is unresolved. Germline values: CDR1 SGHDT, CDR2 YYEEEE. The CDR3 consists of 12 residues. V was trimmed by 1 base and J by 4 bases, leaving 5 bases between them. CDR3 sequence reads: CASSLSGTEAFF. DNA of the CDR3: TGTGCCAGCAGCTTGAGTGGCACTGAAGCTTTCTTT. Full variable domain (missing parts from reference TRBV5-6 and TRBJ1-1): DAGVTQSPTHLIKTRGQQVTLRCSPKSGHDTVSWYQQALGQGPQFIFQYYEEEERQRGNFPDRFSGHQFPNYSSELNVNALLLGDSALYLCASSLSGTEAFFGQGTRLTVV.

CDR3 protein: CASSIDLPGGYGYTF. The CDR3 bases are TGTGCCAGTAGTATAGATCTGCCGGGTGGCTATGGCTACACCTTC. This chain links TRBV19 with TRBJ1-2; no reliable D call. CDR1 and CDR2 from the germline V gene are LNHDA and SQIVND (reference sequence). The CDR3 contains 15 residues. The V end lost 0 bases, the J end lost 4 bases, and 12 bases lay between the germline ends.

V gene TRBV5-1 combines with J gene TRBJ2-5; D gene unclear. V lost 3 bases to trimming and J lost 4 bases, with 13 bases between them. The V gene's germline CDR1 is SGHRS and CDR2 YFSETQ. The CDR3 covers 14 residues. The CDR3 sequence is CASSSGSSRETQYF. The CDR3 coding sequence is TGCGCCAGCAGCTCGGGTTCTTCTCGAGAGACCCAGTACTTC.

A word on this clone: Different DNA sequences within this sample yield the same CDR3. The chain uses TRBV18 and TRBJ2-1, with 7 bases lining up with TRBD1. The V and J ends lost 3 bases and 1 base, in that order; junction bases with no gene match: 3. The CDR3 consists of 15 residues. Germline loops: CDR1 KGHSH, CDR2 LQKENI. CDR3 sequence (DNA): TGTGCCAGCTCACCTGCAGGGGGATCCTACAATGAGCAGTTCTTC. The encoded protein is CASSPAGGSYNEQFF. Full variable domain (missing parts from reference TRBV18 and TRBJ2-1): NAGVMQNPRHLVRRRGQEARLRCSPMKGHSHVYWYRQLPEEGLKFMVYLQKENIIDESGMPKERFSAEFPKEGPSILRIQQVVRGDSAAYFCASSPAGGSYNEQFFGPGTRLTVL.

The chain is built from TRBV19 and TRBJ1-4; D is unresolved. The V end was cut by 5 bases, the J end by 2 bases, with 6 bases between. CDR3 length: 13 amino acids. Germline V CDR1 and CDR2: LNHDA, SQIVND (reference sequence). The CDR3 sequence: CASSLWTNEKLFF. The CDR3 DNA is TGTGCCAGTAGTTTGTGGACTAATGAAAAACTGTTTTTT.

The CDR3 loop is CASSYRGSGNTIYF. In DNA form, the CDR3 reads TGTGCCAGCAGTTACAGGGGGTCTGGAAACACCATATATTTT. The chain has TRBV6-5 and TRBJ1-3, with a tentative D call TRBD1 (6 bases). This CDR3 is built from 14 residues. V dropped 2 bases and J dropped 1 base, with 6 bases sitting between them. In germline, CDR1 is MNHEY, CDR2 SVGAGI.

V gene TRBV3-1 (or the pseudogene TRBV3-2) combines with J gene TRBJ1-2; a weak D match, TRBD1 (6 bases). Deletions cut 2 bases from V and 5 bases from J, with 9 bases between. This CDR3 spans 13 amino acids. Germline V gene sequence: CDR1 LGHDT, CDR2 YNNKEL (reference sequence). The CDR3 loop is CASSQSRGYGYTF. The CDR3 nucleotides read TGTGCCAGCAGCCAATCCAGGGGTTATGGCTACACCTTC.

This clone was seen just once. In DNA, the CDR3 is TGTGCCAGCAGTGCGACGACAGGGAATCAGCCCCAGCATTTT. It codes for CASSATTGNQPQHF. This sequence joins TRBV28 and TRBJ1-5; 7 nucleotides align to TRBD1. This CDR3 has 14 amino acids. The ends lost 5 bases at V and 4 bases at J; junction bases unmatched: 5. Germline CDR1 and CDR2: MDHEN and SYDVKM. The variable domain in full, completed from reference TRBV28 and TRBJ1-5, reads DVKVTQSSRYLVKRTGEKVFLECVQDMDHENMFWYRQDPGLGLRLIYFSYDVKMKEKGDIPEGYSVSREKKERFSLILESASTNQTSMYLCASSATTGNQPQHFGDGTRLSIL.

The chain uses TRBV27 and TRBJ2-1; TRBD1 matches at 7 bases. J was trimmed by 4 bases and V by 5 bases; bases with no gene match: 5. The germline V gene has CDR1 MNHEY and CDR2 SMNVEV (reference sequence). The CDR3 loop spans 14 amino acids. The CDR3 region is CASSKTGPYNEQFF. The CDR3 DNA reads as TGTGCCAGCAGTAAGACAGGGCCGTACAATGAGCAGTTCTTC.

The gene calls are TRBV3-1 (or the pseudogene TRBV3-2) and TRBJ1-6; D not certain. The germline V gene encodes CDR1 LGHDT and CDR2 YNNKEL (reference sequence). CDR3 size: 12 residues. Trimming cost V 8 bases and J 7 bases, with 9 bases left between them. The CDR3, as DNA: TGTGCCAGCGGCGGTAGGAATTCACCCCTCCACTTT. This gives the protein CASGGRNSPLHF.

The rearrangement links TRBV7-6 to TRBJ2-1; TRBD2 agrees at 13 bases. The CDR3 runs 16 residues. From germline, CDR1 is SGHVS and CDR2 FNYEAQ. Unmatched junction bases numbered 9, after V lost 1 base and J lost 12 bases. The CDR3 DNA reads TGTGCCAGCAGCTTAGTTATGACTAGCGGGGGGATACCGCAGTTCTTC. Its translation: CASSLVMTSGGIPQFF.

The gene calls are TRBV5-1 and TRBJ2-3, with 7 bases aligning to TRBD1. CDR1 is SGHRS, CDR2 YFSETQ, per germline. V lost 0 bases, J lost 6 bases, and 7 bases stayed unmatched. This CDR3 has 15 amino acids. CDR3 protein: CASSLGAGGRDTQYF. DNA of the CDR3: TGCGCCAGCAGCTTGGGGGCAGGGGGACGTGATACGCAGTATTTT.

The chain couples TRBV4-3 to TRBJ1-5; 8 bases are a match to TRBD1. V lost 0 bases and J lost 4; bases outside the gene matches: 5. In germline, CDR1 is LGHNA, CDR2 YSLEER. CDR3 length: 16 amino acids. The CDR3 nucleotides are TGCGCCAGCAGCCAAGATTATGACAGGGGAAATCAGCCCCAGCATTTT. Translated: CASSQDYDRGNQPQHF.

On this clone: Other DNA variants within this sample encode the same CDR3. J is TRBJ2-7 and V is TRBV12-3 or TRBV12-4; D is undetermined. V was trimmed by 1 base and J by 4 bases, leaving 2 bases between them. The CDR3 is 11 residues long. The CDR3 DNA is TGTGCCAGCAGTTTAGGTTACGAGCAGTACTTC. Translated: CASSLGYEQYF.

The V and J genes are TRBV30 and TRBJ1-1; D is perhaps TRBD1 (5 bases). There are 13 residues in the CDR3. The V gene lost 2 bases and the J gene lost 5 bases, with 12 bases spanning the gap. Germline V gene lookup returns CDR1 GTSNPN and CDR2 SVGIG (reference sequence). CDR3 DNA: TGTGCCTGGAGTCGGGACCTGGGGACTGAAGCTTTCTTT. Amino acids: CAWSRDLGTEAFF.

This clone was found a few times. This chain connects TRBV14 to TRBJ1-1; D might be TRBD1 (5 bases). Trimming shortened V by 7 bases and J by 1 base, and 13 bases separated the two germline ends. This CDR3 has 14 residues. The V gene's germline CDR1 is SGHDN and CDR2 FVKESK. The CDR3 sequence is CASTQGSWNTEAFF. CDR3 DNA: TGTGCCAGCACCCAGGGATCGTGGAACACTGAAGCTTTCTTT.

The chain combines TRBV10-3 with TRBJ1-1, with D perhaps matching TRBD1 (5 bases). From germline, CDR1 is ENHRY and CDR2 SYGVKD. The CDR3 has 13 amino acids. The V and J ends lost 10 bases and 1 base respectively, with 13 bases between them. In DNA, the CDR3 is TGTGCCACCAGGGCCCGGGGGAACACTGAAGCTTTCTTT. Encoded protein: CATRARGNTEAFF.

The chain couples TRBV6-5 to TRBJ1-5, with D possibly being TRBD1 (6 bases). CDR1 is MNHEY and CDR2 is SVGAGI in the germline V gene. This CDR3 has 14 amino acids. Trimming took 7 bases from V and 5 from J, leaving 15 bases between them. CDR3 protein: CASKWGGGDQPQHF. Written as DNA, the CDR3 is TGTGCCAGCAAGTGGGGGGGCGGGGATCAGCCCCAGCATTTT.